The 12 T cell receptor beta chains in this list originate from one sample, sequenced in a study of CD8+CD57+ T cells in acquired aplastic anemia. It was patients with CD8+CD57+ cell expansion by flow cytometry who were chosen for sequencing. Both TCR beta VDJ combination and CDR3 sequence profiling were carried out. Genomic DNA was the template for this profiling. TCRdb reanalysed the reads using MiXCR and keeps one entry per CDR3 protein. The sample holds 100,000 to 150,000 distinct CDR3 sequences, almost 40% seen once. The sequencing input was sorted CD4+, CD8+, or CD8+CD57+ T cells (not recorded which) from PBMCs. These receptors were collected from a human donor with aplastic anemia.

CDR3 amino acids: CSVGDATEAFF. CDR3 DNA: TGCAGCGTGGGGGATGCCACTGAAGCTTTCTTT. The chain uses TRBV29-1 and TRBJ1-1; D possibly corresponds to TRBD1 (5 bases). Trimming took 6 bases from V and 4 from J, leaving 9 bases between them. The CDR3 is 11 residues long. Germline V gene lookup returns CDR1 SQVTM and CDR2 ANQGSEA.

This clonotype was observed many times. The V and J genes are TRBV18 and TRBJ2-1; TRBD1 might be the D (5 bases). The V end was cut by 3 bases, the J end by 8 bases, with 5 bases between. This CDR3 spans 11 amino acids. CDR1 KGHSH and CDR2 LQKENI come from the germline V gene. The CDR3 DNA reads TGTGCCAGCTCACCGGGGCATGAGCAGTTCTTC. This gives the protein CASSPGHEQFF.

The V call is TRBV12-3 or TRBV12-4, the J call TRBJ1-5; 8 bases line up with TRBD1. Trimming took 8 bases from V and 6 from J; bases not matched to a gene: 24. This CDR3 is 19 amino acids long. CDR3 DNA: TGTGCCAGCCTGAACACACCGGGACAGGTCGGGGGAGGGGGTCAGCCCCAGCATTTT. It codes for CASLNTPGQVGGGGQPQHF.

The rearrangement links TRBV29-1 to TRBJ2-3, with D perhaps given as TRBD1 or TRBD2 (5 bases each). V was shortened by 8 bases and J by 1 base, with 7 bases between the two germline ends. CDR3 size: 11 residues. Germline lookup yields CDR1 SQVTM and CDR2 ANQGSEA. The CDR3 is CSLGGTDTQYF. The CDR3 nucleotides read TGCAGCTTGGGGGGCACAGATACGCAGTATTTT.

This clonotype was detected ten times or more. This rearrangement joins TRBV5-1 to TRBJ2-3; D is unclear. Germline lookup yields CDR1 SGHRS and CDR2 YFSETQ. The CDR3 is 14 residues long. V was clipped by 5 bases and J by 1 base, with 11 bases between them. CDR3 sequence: CASRLQSGTDTQYF. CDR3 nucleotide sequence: TGCGCCAGCAGGTTACAATCGGGCACAGATACGCAGTATTTT.

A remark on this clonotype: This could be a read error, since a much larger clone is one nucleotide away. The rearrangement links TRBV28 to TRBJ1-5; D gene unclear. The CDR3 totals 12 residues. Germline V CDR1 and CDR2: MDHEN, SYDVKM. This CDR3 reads CASSYSSQPQHF. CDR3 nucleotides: TGTGCCAGCAGTTACAGCAGTCAGCCCCAGCATTTT. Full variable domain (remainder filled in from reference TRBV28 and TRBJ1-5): DVKVTQSSRYLVKRTGEKVFLECVQDMDHENMFWYRQDPGLGLRLIYFSYDVKMKEKGDIPEGYSVSREKKERFSLILESASTNQTSMYLCASSYSSQPQHFGDGTRLSIL.

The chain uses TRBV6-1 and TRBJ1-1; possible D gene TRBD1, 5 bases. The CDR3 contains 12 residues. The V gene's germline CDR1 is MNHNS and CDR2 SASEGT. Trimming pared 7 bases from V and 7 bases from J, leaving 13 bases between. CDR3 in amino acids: CASIIPGGEAFF. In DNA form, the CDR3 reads TGTGCCAGCATTATACCGGGGGGTGAAGCTTTCTTT.

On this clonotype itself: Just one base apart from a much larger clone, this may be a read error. The chain's CDR3 is CASSSRTGGLSGDTIYF. The CDR3 nucleotides read TGCGCCAGCAGCTCAAGGACAGGGGGCCTCTCTGGAGACACCATATATTTT. The chain is built from TRBV5-1 and TRBJ1-3; 11 nucleotides match TRBD1. Germline loops: CDR1 SGHRS, CDR2 YFSETQ. The CDR3 runs 17 residues.

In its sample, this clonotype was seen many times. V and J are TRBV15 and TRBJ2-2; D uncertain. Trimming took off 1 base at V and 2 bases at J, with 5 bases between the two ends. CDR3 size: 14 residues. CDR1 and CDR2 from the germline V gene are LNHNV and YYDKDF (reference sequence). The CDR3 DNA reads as TGTGCCACCAGCAGAGGACTTAACACCGGGGAGCTGTTTTTT. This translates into CATSRGLNTGELFF.

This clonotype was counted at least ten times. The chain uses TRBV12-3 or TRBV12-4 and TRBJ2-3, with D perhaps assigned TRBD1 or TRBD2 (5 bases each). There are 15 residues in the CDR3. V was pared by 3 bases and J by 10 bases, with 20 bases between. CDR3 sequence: CASSLLAGIGGSQYF. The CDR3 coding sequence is TGTGCCAGCAGTTTGCTAGCCGGTATTGGGGGATCGCAGTATTTT.

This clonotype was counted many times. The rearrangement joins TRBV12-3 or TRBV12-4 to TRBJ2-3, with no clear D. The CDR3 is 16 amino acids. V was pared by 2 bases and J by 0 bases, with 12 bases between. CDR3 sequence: CASSLSGRISTDTQYF. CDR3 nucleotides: TGTGCCAGCAGTTTAAGTGGGCGGATTAGCACAGATACGCAGTATTTT.

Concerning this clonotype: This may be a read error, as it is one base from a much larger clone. Here the CDR3 reads CASSLGRGRTDEKLFF. CDR3 DNA sequence: TGTGCCAGCAGCTTAGGCCGGGGCCGGACGGATGAAAAACTGTTTTTT. The chain recombines TRBV11-1 with TRBJ1-4; tentatively, D is TRBD1 (5 bases). This CDR3 region has 16 residues. Looked up from germline, CDR1 is SGHAT and CDR2 is FQDESV (reference sequence). Trimming removed 1 base from V and 6 bases from J, with 15 bases in between.